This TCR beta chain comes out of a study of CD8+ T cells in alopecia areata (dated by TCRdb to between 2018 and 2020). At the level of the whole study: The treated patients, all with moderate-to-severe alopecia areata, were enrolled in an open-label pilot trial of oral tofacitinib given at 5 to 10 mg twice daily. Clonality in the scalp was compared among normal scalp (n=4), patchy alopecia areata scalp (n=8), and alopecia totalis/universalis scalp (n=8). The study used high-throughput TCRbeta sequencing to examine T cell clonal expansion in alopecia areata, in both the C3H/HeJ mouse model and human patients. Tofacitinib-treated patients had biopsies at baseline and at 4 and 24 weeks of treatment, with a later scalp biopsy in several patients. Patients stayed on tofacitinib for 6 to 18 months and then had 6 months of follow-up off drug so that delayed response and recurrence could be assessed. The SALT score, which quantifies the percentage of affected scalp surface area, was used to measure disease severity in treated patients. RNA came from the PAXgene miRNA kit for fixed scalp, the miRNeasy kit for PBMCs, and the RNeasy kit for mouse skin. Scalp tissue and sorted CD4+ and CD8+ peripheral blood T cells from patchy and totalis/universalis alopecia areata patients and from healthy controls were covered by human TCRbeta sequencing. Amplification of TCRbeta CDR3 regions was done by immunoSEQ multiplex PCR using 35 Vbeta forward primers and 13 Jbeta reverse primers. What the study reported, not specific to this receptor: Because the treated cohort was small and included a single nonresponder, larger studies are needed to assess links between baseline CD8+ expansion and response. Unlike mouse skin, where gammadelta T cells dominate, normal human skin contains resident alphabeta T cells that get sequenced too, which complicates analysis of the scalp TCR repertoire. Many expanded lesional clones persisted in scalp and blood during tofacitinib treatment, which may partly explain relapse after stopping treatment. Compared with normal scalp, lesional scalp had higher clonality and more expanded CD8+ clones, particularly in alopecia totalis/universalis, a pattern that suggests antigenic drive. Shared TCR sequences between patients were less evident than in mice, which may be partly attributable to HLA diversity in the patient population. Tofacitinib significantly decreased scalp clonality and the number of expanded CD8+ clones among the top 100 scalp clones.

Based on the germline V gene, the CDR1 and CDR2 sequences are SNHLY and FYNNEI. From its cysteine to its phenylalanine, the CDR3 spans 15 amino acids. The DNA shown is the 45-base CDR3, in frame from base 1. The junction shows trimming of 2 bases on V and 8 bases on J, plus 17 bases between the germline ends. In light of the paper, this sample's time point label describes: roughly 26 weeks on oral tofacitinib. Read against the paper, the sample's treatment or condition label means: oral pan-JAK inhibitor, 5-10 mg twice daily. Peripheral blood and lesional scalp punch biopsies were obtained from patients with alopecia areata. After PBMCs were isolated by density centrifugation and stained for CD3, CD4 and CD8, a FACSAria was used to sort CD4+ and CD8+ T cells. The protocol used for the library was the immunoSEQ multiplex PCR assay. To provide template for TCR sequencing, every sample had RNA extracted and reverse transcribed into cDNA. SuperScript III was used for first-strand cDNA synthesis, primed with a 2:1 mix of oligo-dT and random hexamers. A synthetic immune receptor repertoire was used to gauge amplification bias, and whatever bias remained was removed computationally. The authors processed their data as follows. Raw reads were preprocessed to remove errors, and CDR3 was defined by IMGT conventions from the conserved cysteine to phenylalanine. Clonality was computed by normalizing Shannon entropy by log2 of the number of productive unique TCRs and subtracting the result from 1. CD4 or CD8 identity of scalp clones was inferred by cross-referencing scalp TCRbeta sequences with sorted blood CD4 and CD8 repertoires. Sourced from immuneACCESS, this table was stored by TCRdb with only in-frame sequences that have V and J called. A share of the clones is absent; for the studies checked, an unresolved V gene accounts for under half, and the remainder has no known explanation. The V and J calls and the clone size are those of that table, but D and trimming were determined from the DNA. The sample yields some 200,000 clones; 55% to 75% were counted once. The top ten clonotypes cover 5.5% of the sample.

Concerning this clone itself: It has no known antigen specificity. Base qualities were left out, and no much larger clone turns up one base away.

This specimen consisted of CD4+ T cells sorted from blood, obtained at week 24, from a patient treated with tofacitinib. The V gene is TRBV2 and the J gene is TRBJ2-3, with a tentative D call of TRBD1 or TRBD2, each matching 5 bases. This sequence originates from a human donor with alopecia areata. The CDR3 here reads CASSEFDSRRGTQYF. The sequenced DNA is TGTGCCAGCAGTGAATTCGACAGCCGACGGGGTACGCAGTATTTT.